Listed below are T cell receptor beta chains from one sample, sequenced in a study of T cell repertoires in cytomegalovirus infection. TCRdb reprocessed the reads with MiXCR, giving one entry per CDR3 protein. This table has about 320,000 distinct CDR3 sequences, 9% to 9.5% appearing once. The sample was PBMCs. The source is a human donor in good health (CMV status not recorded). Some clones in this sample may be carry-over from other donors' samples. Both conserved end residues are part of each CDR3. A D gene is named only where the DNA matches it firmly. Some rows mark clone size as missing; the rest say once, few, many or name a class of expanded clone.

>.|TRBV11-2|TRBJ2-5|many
TGTGCCAGCAGCTTAGAAGGGCTAGCTAATGCCTTCTTC
CASSLEGLANAFF
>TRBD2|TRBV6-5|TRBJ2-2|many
TGTGCCAGCAGTTACGGGAGCGGGACCACCGGGGAGCTGTTTTTT
CASSYGSGTTGELFF
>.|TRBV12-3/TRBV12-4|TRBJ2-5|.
TGTGCCAGCAGTCCCAGACCCCCAGGGGTGGGGGAGACCCAGTACTTC
CASSPRPPGVGETQYF
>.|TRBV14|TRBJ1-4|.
TGTGCCAGCAGCCAAGGGCCGCGCCGATGGGAGGGAAAACTGTTTTTT
CASSQGPRRWEGKLFF
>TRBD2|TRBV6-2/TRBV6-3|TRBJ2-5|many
TGTGCCAGCAGTTACGGGTTCGGGACTAGCGTCCCTAAAGAGACCCAGTACTTC
CASSYGFGTSVPKETQYF
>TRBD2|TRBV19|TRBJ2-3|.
TGTGCCAGTAGCCACCCCCCCACTAGCGGGGCCTCAGATACGCAGTATTTT
CASSHPPTSGASDTQYF
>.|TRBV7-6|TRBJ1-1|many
TGTGCCAGCAGCCCCACCCTGGGCATCCCAGCTTTCTTT
CASSPTLGIPAFF
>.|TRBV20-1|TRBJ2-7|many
TGCAGTGCTAGAGACGGAATAACCTCCTACGAGCAGTACTTC
CSARDGITSYEQYF
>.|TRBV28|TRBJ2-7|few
TGTGCCAGCAGGACGGGATACTACGAGCAGTACTTC
CASRTGYYEQYF
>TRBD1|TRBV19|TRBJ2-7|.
TGTGCCAGTAGGCCAGACGACAGGGCGTCCTACGAGCAGTACTTC
CASRPDDRASYEQYF
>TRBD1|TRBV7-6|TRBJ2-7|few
TGTGCCAGCAGCAAACAGGGGCTTCGGGACGAGCAGTACTTC
CASSKQGLRDEQYF
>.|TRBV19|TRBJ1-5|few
TGTGCCAGTAGTACACAGGTTACTACTCAGCCCCAGCATTTT
CASSTQVTTQPQHF
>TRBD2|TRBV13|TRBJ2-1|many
TGTGCCAGCAGCTTATATCTCCGGGCTAGCGGGAGGAGCTCCTACAATGAGCAGTTCTTC
CASSLYLRASGRSSYNEQFF
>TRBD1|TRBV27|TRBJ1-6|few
TGTGCCAGCAGTTTCTGGCAGGGGGATAATTCACCCCTCCACTTT
CASSFWQGDNSPLHF
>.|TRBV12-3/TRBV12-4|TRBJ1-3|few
TGTGCCAGCATGACCCGGGGCCTGGGTGGAAACACCATATATTTT
CASMTRGLGGNTIYF
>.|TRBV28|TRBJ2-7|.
TGTGCCAGCAGGAGTGAGGACTCGACCTACGAGCAGTACTTC
CASRSEDSTYEQYF
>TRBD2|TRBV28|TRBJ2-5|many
TGTGCCAGCAATCTAGCGGGGACGGAGACCCAGTACTTC
CASNLAGTETQYF
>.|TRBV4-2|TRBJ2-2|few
TGTGCCAGCAGCCAAGATTTGGATCACACCGGGGAGCTGTTTTTT
CASSQDLDHTGELFF
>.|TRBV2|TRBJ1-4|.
TGTGCCAGCAGTGGGAAGGTCGCGGCGATTGAAAAACTGTTTTTT
CASSGKVAAIEKLFF
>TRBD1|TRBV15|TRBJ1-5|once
TGTGCCACCACCTCGGGACAGCATAATCAGCCCCAGCATTTT
CATTSGQHNQPQHF
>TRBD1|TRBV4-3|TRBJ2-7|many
TGCGCCAGCAGCCGAGGGACAGGGGGCCTCTACGAGCAGTACTTC
CASSRGTGGLYEQYF
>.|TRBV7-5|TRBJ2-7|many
.
CISVPDIPRDRLYEQYF
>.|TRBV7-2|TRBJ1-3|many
TGTGCCAGCAGCGCCGATGGACGGTACTCTGGAAACACCATATATTTT
CASSADGRYSGNTIYF
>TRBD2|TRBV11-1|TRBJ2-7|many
TGTGCCAGCAGCACAACTAGCGGGAGAACCTACGAGCAGTACTTC
CASSTTSGRTYEQYF
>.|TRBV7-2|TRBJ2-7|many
TGTGCCAGCAGCAGAATGACGGTAATCTACGAGCAGTACTTC
CASSRMTVIYEQYF
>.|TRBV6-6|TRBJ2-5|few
TGTGCCAGCAGTTACTCTGGACCTCAAGAGACCCAGTACTTC
CASSYSGPQETQYF
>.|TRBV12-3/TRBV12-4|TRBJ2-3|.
TGTGCCAGCAGCAATACCAAAGCGGGTATTAGCACAGATACGCAGTATTTT
CASSNTKAGISTDTQYF
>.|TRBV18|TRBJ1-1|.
TGTGCCAGCTCAGCAAACCCGGGGAACACTGAAGCTTTCTTT
CASSANPGNTEAFF
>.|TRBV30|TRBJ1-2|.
TGTGCCTGGAATATCGGTGTAGGGGCCAATGGCTACACCTTC
CAWNIGVGANGYTF
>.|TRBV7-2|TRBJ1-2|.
TGTGCCAGCGAGAATAGGGGCGGCGGCTACACCTTC
CASENRGGGYTF
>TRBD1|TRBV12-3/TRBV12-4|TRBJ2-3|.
TGTGCCAGCAGCGCCTCCCACCGGGACAGGGGAACAGATACGCAGTATTTT
CASSASHRDRGTDTQYF
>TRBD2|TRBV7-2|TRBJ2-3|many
TGTGCCAGCAGCTTTACTAGCGCGAGCACAGATACGCAGTATTTT
CASSFTSASTDTQYF
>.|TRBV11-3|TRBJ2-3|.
TGTGCCAGCAGCCCCGGGGCGGGACTCACAGATACGCAGTATTTT
CASSPGAGLTDTQYF
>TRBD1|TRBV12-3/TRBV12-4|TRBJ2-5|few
TGTGCCAGCAGTTCACCGGGACAGGCCATCGTGACCCAGTACTTC
CASSSPGQAIVTQYF
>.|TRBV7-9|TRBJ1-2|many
TGTGCCAGCACCAGTCCGGCGGCAGGATATGGCTACACCTTC
CASTSPAAGYGYTF
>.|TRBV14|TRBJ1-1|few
TGTGCCAGCAGCCTCAGGGCAGGGTTTCGGGACACTGAAGCTTTCTTT
CASSLRAGFRDTEAFF
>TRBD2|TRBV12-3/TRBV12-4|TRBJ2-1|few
TGTGCCAGCAATTCCCTAGCGGGGGCCCACTACAATGAGCAGTTCTTC
CASNSLAGAHYNEQFF
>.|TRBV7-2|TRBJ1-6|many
TGTGCCAGCAGCTACAGCAATTCACCCCTCCACTTT
CASSYSNSPLHF
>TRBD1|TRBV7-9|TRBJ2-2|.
TGTGCCAGCAGCGCGGGGACAGGGAAGCCCGGGGAGCTGTTTTTT
CASSAGTGKPGELFF
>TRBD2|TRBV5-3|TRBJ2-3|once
TGTGCCAGAAGCCTCCAAGGAGCGGGGGGAACAGATACGCAGTATTTT
CARSLQGAGGTDTQYF
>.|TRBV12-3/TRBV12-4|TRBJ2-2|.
TGTGCCAGCAGCTCACCCGCCGGGACGTCGAACACCGGGGAGCTGTTTTTT
CASSSPAGTSNTGELFF
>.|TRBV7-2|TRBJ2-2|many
TGTGCCAGCAGCTGGGCCCCCTTTAGCGGTATCACCGGGGAGCTGTTTTTT
CASSWAPFSGITGELFF
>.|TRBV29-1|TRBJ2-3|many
TGCAGCGTCACCCTGGGGGGAACTTACACAGATACGCAGTATTTT
CSVTLGGTYTDTQYF
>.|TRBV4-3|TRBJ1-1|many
TGCGCCAGCAGTCCAAGAAGCACAGCGAACACTGAAGCTTTCTTT
CASSPRSTANTEAFF
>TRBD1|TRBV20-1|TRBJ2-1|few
TGCAGTGCTAGAGCCCTGGACAGGTCGAATGAGCAGTTCTTC
CSARALDRSNEQFF
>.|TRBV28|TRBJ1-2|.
TGTGCCAGCAGTTCGCAGGGGATTGGCTACACCTTC
CASSSQGIGYTF
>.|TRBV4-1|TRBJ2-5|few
TGCGCCAGCAGCCCGGAGTTCAGGGGCCCCCAGACCCAGTACTTC
CASSPEFRGPQTQYF
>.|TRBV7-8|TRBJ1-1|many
TGTGCCAGCAGCCGCCCGACAGGAATGAACACTGAAGCTTTCTTT
CASSRPTGMNTEAFF
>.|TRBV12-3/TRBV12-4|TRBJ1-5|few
TGTGCCAGCAGTTGGGGTTGGGGATCTAATCAGCCCCAGCATTTT
CASSWGWGSNQPQHF
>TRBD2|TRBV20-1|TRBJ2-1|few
TGCAGTGCGGATCTAGCGGGAGGGCCCAATGAGCAGTTCTTC
CSADLAGGPNEQFF
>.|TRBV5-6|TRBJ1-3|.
TGTGCCAGCAGCTTGTCCGGGACACCTCCTGGAAACACCATATATTTT
CASSLSGTPPGNTIYF
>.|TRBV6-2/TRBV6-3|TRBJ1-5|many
TGTGCCAGCAGTTACAAGGGGTTGCGCAATCAGCCCCAGCATTTT
CASSYKGLRNQPQHF
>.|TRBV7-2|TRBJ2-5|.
TGTGCCAGCAGCCCGAGCACGAGAGAGACCCAGTACTTC
CASSPSTRETQYF
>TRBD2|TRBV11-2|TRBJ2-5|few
TGTGCCAGCAGCCAGGAGACTAGCGGGAGAACAGAGACCCAGTACTTC
CASSQETSGRTETQYF
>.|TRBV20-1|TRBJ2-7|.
TGCAGTGCTAGAGAGATGGGGACACCTTTCTCCTACGAGCAGTACTTC
CSAREMGTPFSYEQYF
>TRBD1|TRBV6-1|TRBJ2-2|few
TGTGCCAGCAGGGCAGTGACAGGGGGCAAGGTGTACACCGGGGAGCTGTTTTTT
CASRAVTGGKVYTGELFF
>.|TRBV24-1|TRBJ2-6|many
TGTGCCACCAGTGATTTCGCCGTCTCTGGGGCCAACGTCCTGACTTTC
CATSDFAVSGANVLTF